The rows below give T cell receptor beta chains drawn from one sample of a study of blood T cell dynamics during melanoma immunotherapy. Some clones are missing from TCRdb's copy, which holds only in-frame ones; the method was immunoSEQ multiplex PCR. Found here are approximately 28,000 clones, 65% to 85% of them singletons; the top ten hold over 9%. Sequencing used blood, obtained from a patient treated with checkpoint blockade. These receptor sequences come from a human donor with melanoma. Both conserved end residues are part of each CDR3. Fields, in order: CDR3 DNA, CDR3 protein, J gene, clone size, CDR3 length, V gene, D gene. D genes are given only for firm matches. Clone size is stated in some rows and not others, as once, few, many or a class when expanded.

CDR3nt: TGTGCCAGCAGCTTACTCCGGGGTAGGGCCTCGAACACCGGGGAGCTGTTTTTT
CDR3aa: CASSLLRGRASNTGELFF
j_gene: TRBJ2-2
abundance: once
len: 18
v_gene: TRBV11-2
d_gene: NA

CDR3nt: TGTGCCAGCAGTGAACTCGGGACCCTAAACACCGGGGAGCTGTTTTTT
CDR3aa: CASSELGTLNTGELFF
j_gene: TRBJ2-2
abundance: few
len: 16
v_gene: TRBV25-1
d_gene: NA

CDR3nt: TGTGCCAGCAGTCCCGGGGGGCCCGGGGAGACCCAGTACTTC
CDR3aa: CASSPGGPGETQYF
j_gene: TRBJ2-5
abundance: NA
len: 14
v_gene: TRBV28
d_gene: NA

CDR3nt: TGTGCCAGCAGCGAGACAGACATGAACACTGAAGCTTTCTTT
CDR3aa: CASSETDMNTEAFF
j_gene: TRBJ1-1
abundance: NA
len: 14
v_gene: TRBV9
d_gene: NA

CDR3nt: TGTGCCTGGAGTGGAGACAGGTATAGTGAAGCTTTCTTT
CDR3aa: CAWSGDRYSEAFF
j_gene: TRBJ1-1
abundance: NA
len: 13
v_gene: TRBV30
d_gene: NA

CDR3nt: TGTGCCAGTAGTATCCCCCTCAGTTCCAGCGGTGGTGAGCAGTTCTTC
CDR3aa: CASSIPLSSSGGEQFF
j_gene: TRBJ2-1
abundance: NA
len: 16
v_gene: TRBV19
d_gene: NA

CDR3nt: TGTGCCACTTTTAGCGGCGGTGAGCAGTTCTTC
CDR3aa: CATFSGGEQFF
j_gene: TRBJ2-1
abundance: NA
len: 11
v_gene: TRBV2
d_gene: NA

CDR3nt: TGTGCCAGCAGCCCGCAATATACTAGCGGCGCCAATGAGCAGTTCTTC
CDR3aa: CASSPQYTSGANEQFF
j_gene: TRBJ2-1
abundance: NA
len: 16
v_gene: TRBV5-5
d_gene: TRBD2

CDR3nt: TGTGCCAGCAGTGAAGCGGGGGCCCAAGGGGTGGCCAAAAACATTCAGTACTTC
CDR3aa: CASSEAGAQGVAKNIQYF
j_gene: TRBJ2-4
abundance: NA
len: 18
v_gene: TRBV2
d_gene: NA

CDR3nt: TGTGCCAGCAGTTTGCCGGGACCCAACCTCCACGAGCAGTACTTC
CDR3aa: CASSLPGPNLHEQYF
j_gene: TRBJ2-7
abundance: NA
len: 15
v_gene: TRBV28
d_gene: NA

CDR3nt: TGTGCCAGCAGCCAACCCGGCTTCCAAGAGACCCAGTACTTC
CDR3aa: CASSQPGFQETQYF
j_gene: TRBJ2-5
abundance: NA
len: 14
v_gene: TRBV2
d_gene: NA

CDR3nt: TGTGCCATCAGCGAGCCTGGGGCCACTGAAGCTTTCTTT
CDR3aa: CAISEPGATEAFF
j_gene: TRBJ1-1
abundance: NA
len: 13
v_gene: TRBV10-3
d_gene: NA

CDR3nt: TGTGCCAGCAGTTTGAGACAGGGAAGAGGAGGTGAGCAGTTCTTC
CDR3aa: CASSLRQGRGGEQFF
j_gene: TRBJ2-1
abundance: NA
len: 15
v_gene: TRBV27
d_gene: TRBD1

CDR3nt: TGTGCCAGCAGTTTTAACCAGGAAAAACTGTTTTTT
CDR3aa: CASSFNQEKLFF
j_gene: TRBJ1-4
abundance: NA
len: 12
v_gene: TRBV27
d_gene: NA

CDR3nt: TGTGCCAGCAGCTTAGGGGCTAGCACAGATACGCAGTATTTT
CDR3aa: CASSLGASTDTQYF
j_gene: TRBJ2-3
abundance: NA
len: 14
v_gene: TRBV7-2
d_gene: NA

CDR3nt: TGTGCCAGCAGTTACTTGGCAGGCGATGGCTACACCTTC
CDR3aa: CASSYLAGDGYTF
j_gene: TRBJ1-2
abundance: NA
len: 13
v_gene: TRBV27
d_gene: NA

CDR3nt: TGTGCCAGCAGTGAATCAGGGGTTCTCTACGAGCAGTACTTC
CDR3aa: CASSESGVLYEQYF
j_gene: TRBJ2-7
abundance: NA
len: 14
v_gene: TRBV25-1
d_gene: NA

CDR3nt: TGCGCCAGCAGCCTTGCTAGCGATTCCCCATCCTACAATGAGCAGTTCTTC
CDR3aa: CASSLASDSPSYNEQFF
j_gene: TRBJ2-1
abundance: medium-sized
len: 17
v_gene: TRBV4-1
d_gene: NA

CDR3nt: TGTGCCAGCACTAAAGGGGGACAGGGAGCGACCGGGGAGCTGTTTTTT
CDR3aa: CASTKGGQGATGELFF
j_gene: TRBJ2-2
abundance: NA
len: 16
v_gene: TRBV6-4
d_gene: TRBD1

CDR3nt: TGTGCCAGCAGCTTGACAGGGGTTGGCACTGAAGCTTTCTTT
CDR3aa: CASSLTGVGTEAFF
j_gene: TRBJ1-1
abundance: NA
len: 14
v_gene: TRBV5-5
d_gene: TRBD1

CDR3nt: TGCGCCAGCAGCTTGGGAGGGACCCTAACCTACGAGCAGTACTTC
CDR3aa: CASSLGGTLTYEQYF
j_gene: TRBJ2-7
abundance: NA
len: 15
v_gene: TRBV5-1
d_gene: NA

CDR3nt: TGCGCCAGCAGCCACGGGGGGGCCAGATCGGAGCAGTTCTTC
CDR3aa: CASSHGGARSEQFF
j_gene: TRBJ2-1
abundance: NA
len: 14
v_gene: TRBV4-1
d_gene: TRBD2

CDR3nt: TGTGCCAGCAGCTTGGCAGGTAACACTGAAGCTTTCTTT
CDR3aa: CASSLAGNTEAFF
j_gene: TRBJ1-1
abundance: NA
len: 13
v_gene: TRBV5-4
d_gene: NA

CDR3nt: TGCGCCAGCAGCTCTCCTAGCGGGAGTGGATTCGATGAGCAGTTCTTC
CDR3aa: CASSSPSGSGFDEQFF
j_gene: TRBJ2-1
abundance: NA
len: 16
v_gene: TRBV5-1
d_gene: TRBD2

CDR3nt: TGCGCCAGCAGTGGGGGACTAGCGTCTTACAATGAGCAGTTCTTC
CDR3aa: CASSGGLASYNEQFF
j_gene: TRBJ2-1
abundance: NA
len: 15
v_gene: TRBV5-1
d_gene: TRBD2

CDR3nt: TGTGCCAGCAGCTTGTGGGGATTTATAGCGGGAGAAGTGAATGAGCAGTTCTTC
CDR3aa: CASSLWGFIAGEVNEQFF
j_gene: TRBJ2-1
abundance: NA
len: 18
v_gene: TRBV5-8
d_gene: TRBD2

CDR3nt: TGTGCCAGCAGCTTATATGGGGGCGCGGGGGAGCAGTACTTC
CDR3aa: CASSLYGGAGEQYF
j_gene: TRBJ2-7
abundance: NA
len: 14
v_gene: TRBV5-4
d_gene: NA

CDR3nt: TGTGCCAGCAGCCATCAGAACAGGGTTTTGGAGACCCAGTACTTC
CDR3aa: CASSHQNRVLETQYF
j_gene: TRBJ2-5
abundance: few
len: 15
v_gene: TRBV7-2
d_gene: NA

CDR3nt: TGTGCCAGCACCTCAGCCCCAGCCTACGAGCAGTACTTC
CDR3aa: CASTSAPAYEQYF
j_gene: TRBJ2-7
abundance: once
len: 13
v_gene: TRBV27
d_gene: NA

CDR3nt: TGTGCCAGCAGGGGGACTAGCGGGAGGGCGGATACGCAGTATTTT
CDR3aa: CASRGTSGRADTQYF
j_gene: TRBJ2-3
abundance: NA
len: 15
v_gene: TRBV6-5
d_gene: TRBD2

CDR3nt: TGTGCCAGCAGTGGGCAGGGGGGCGAGCAGTACTTC
CDR3aa: CASSGQGGEQYF
j_gene: TRBJ2-7
abundance: few
len: 12
v_gene: TRBV2
d_gene: NA

CDR3nt: TGTGCCAGCAGCTCCAGGGGGAGTGAAGCTTTCTTT
CDR3aa: CASSSRGSEAFF
j_gene: TRBJ1-1
abundance: NA
len: 12
v_gene: TRBV5-4
d_gene: TRBD1

CDR3nt: TGTGCCAGCAGTCTACCCGGGACTAGCGGCACAGATACGCAGTATTTT
CDR3aa: CASSLPGTSGTDTQYF
j_gene: TRBJ2-3
abundance: NA
len: 16
v_gene: TRBV28
d_gene: TRBD2

CDR3nt: TGTGCCAGCAGTGGGACAGGTGCAGTCGAGCAGTACTTC
CDR3aa: CASSGTGAVEQYF
j_gene: TRBJ2-7
abundance: few
len: 13
v_gene: TRBV6-6
d_gene: TRBD1

CDR3nt: TGTGCCAGCAGTGATCAAAGGGGGTACGAGCAGTACTTC
CDR3aa: CASSDQRGYEQYF
j_gene: TRBJ2-7
abundance: NA
len: 13
v_gene: TRBV2
d_gene: NA

CDR3nt: TGTGCCAGCAGCTTGTTGGGGACAGGTTCAGATACGCAGTATTTT
CDR3aa: CASSLLGTGSDTQYF
j_gene: TRBJ2-3
abundance: NA
len: 15
v_gene: TRBV5-6
d_gene: TRBD1

CDR3nt: TGCGCCAGCAGGGGGGACTCCGGTAACTTCTATGGCTACACCTTC
CDR3aa: CASRGDSGNFYGYTF
j_gene: TRBJ1-2
abundance: few
len: 15
v_gene: TRBV10-1
d_gene: NA

CDR3nt: TGCGCCAGCAGCTTGGAGGGGGAGACCCAGTACTTC
CDR3aa: CASSLEGETQYF
j_gene: TRBJ2-5
abundance: NA
len: 12
v_gene: TRBV5-1
d_gene: NA

CDR3nt: TGCAGCGTCGCCCGACAGGGGGTAGAAGCTTTCTTT
CDR3aa: CSVARQGVEAFF
j_gene: TRBJ1-1
abundance: NA
len: 12
v_gene: TRBV29-1
d_gene: TRBD1

CDR3nt: TGTGCCAGCAGCCTCCTCGCCCCCGGGGAGCTGTTTTTT
CDR3aa: CASSLLAPGELFF
j_gene: TRBJ2-2
abundance: few
len: 13
v_gene: TRBV6-5
d_gene: NA

CDR3nt: TGTGCCAGTAGTAGACGGGAGGGCCGCTACAATGAGCAGTTCTTC
CDR3aa: CASSRREGRYNEQFF
j_gene: TRBJ2-1
abundance: NA
len: 15
v_gene: TRBV19
d_gene: TRBD2

CDR3nt: TGTGCCAGCAGTGACAGGGGCTATGGCTACACCTTC
CDR3aa: CASSDRGYGYTF
j_gene: TRBJ1-2
abundance: NA
len: 12
v_gene: TRBV2
d_gene: NA

CDR3nt: TGTGCCAGCAGTGGCCCCTACAAAGAGCAGTACTTC
CDR3aa: CASSGPYKEQYF
j_gene: TRBJ2-7
abundance: NA
len: 12
v_gene: TRBV6-1
d_gene: NA

CDR3nt: TGTGCCAGCAATTACGAGCAGTACTTC
CDR3aa: CASNYEQYF
j_gene: TRBJ2-7
abundance: NA
len: 9
v_gene: TRBV6-1
d_gene: NA

CDR3nt: TGCAGCGTTGAAATCGGACTAGCGGGGGGGCTGGCAGATACGCAGTATTTT
CDR3aa: CSVEIGLAGGLADTQYF
j_gene: TRBJ2-3
abundance: NA
len: 17
v_gene: TRBV29-1
d_gene: TRBD2

CDR3nt: TGCAGCGCGCTAGCGGGAAGCTCTGGGGCCAACGTCCTGACTTTC
CDR3aa: CSALAGSSGANVLTF
j_gene: TRBJ2-6
abundance: NA
len: 15
v_gene: TRBV29-1
d_gene: TRBD2

CDR3nt: TGTGCCAGCCTCCGGCGCGGCTATGGCTACACCTTC
CDR3aa: CASLRRGYGYTF
j_gene: TRBJ1-2
abundance: NA
len: 12
v_gene: TRBV6-6
d_gene: NA

CDR3nt: TGTGCCAGCAGTGTGGGCAGGCAAAACTCTGGAAACACCATATATTTT
CDR3aa: CASSVGRQNSGNTIYF
j_gene: TRBJ1-3
abundance: NA
len: 16
v_gene: TRBV2
d_gene: NA

CDR3nt: TGTGCCTGGAGAAGGCAGGAGAACACTGAAGCTTTCTTT
CDR3aa: CAWRRQENTEAFF
j_gene: TRBJ1-1
abundance: NA
len: 13
v_gene: TRBV30
d_gene: NA

CDR3nt: TGTGCCAGCTCACCACTAGCAGACATGAACACCGGGGAGCTGTTTTTT
CDR3aa: CASSPLADMNTGELFF
j_gene: TRBJ2-2
abundance: few
len: 16
v_gene: TRBV18
d_gene: NA

CDR3nt: TGTGCCAGCAGCCAAGGGGCCGGGGGTTCCGAGCAGTACTTC
CDR3aa: CASSQGAGGSEQYF
j_gene: TRBJ2-7
abundance: NA
len: 14
v_gene: TRBV4-2
d_gene: NA

CDR3nt: TGCGCCAGCGGAGTAACCGGGACAGTCGACGAGCAGTACTTC
CDR3aa: CASGVTGTVDEQYF
j_gene: TRBJ2-7
abundance: NA
len: 14
v_gene: TRBV5-1
d_gene: TRBD1

CDR3nt: TGTGCCAGTAGCCCACGCGCAGGTGGGTCCCACTATGGCTACACCTTC
CDR3aa: CASSPRAGGSHYGYTF
j_gene: TRBJ1-2
abundance: NA
len: 16
v_gene: TRBV19
d_gene: NA